A single sample gave rise to the 17 T cell receptor beta chains below, sequenced in a study of blood T cell repertoires in COVID-19 (TCRdb year 2020). The protocol used for the library was the immunoSEQ multiplex PCR assay. TCRdb stores this immuneACCESS table with in-frame sequences only. Part of the clones is absent; in the studies checked, under half of the shortfall reflects unresolved V genes, and no reason is known for the rest. The sample table lists some 180,000 clones, 75% to 90% of them with a count of one. The ten largest clones capture 6.2% of the sample. What was sequenced was PBMCs or T cells enriched from blood (not recorded which). The origin of the receptors is a man between 40 and 49 years old who had recovered from COVID-19.

The rearrangement links TRBV10-1 to TRBJ1-1, with D possibly matching TRBD1 (6 bases). This CDR3 has 15 amino acids. Trimming shortened V by 11 bases and J by 5 bases, and 24 bases separated the two germline ends. Germline assignment: CDR1 WNHNN and CDR2 SYGVQD (reference sequence). CDR3 sequence: CAPHIGQRKPTEAFF. DNA of the CDR3: TGCGCCCCCCACATCGGACAGCGGAAGCCGACTGAAGCTTTCTTT.

The rearrangement joins TRBV2 to TRBJ1-2; D is ambiguous. The CDR3 length is 11 residues. Germline V gene lookup returns CDR1 SNHLY and CDR2 FYNNEI. Trimming removed 5 bases from V and 7 bases from J, with 8 bases in between. The CDR3 region has the DNA TGTGCCAGCAGTTTAGAGTCTGGCTACACCTTC. Its translation: CASSLESGYTF.

The chain employs TRBV5-1 and TRBJ1-1, with D unclear. Germline lookup yields CDR1 SGHRS and CDR2 YFSETQ. This CDR3 region has 15 residues. Deletions cut 3 bases from V and 5 bases from J, with 17 bases between. For the CDR3, the DNA is TGCGCCAGCAGCTCCAGCTCGTCCCGGGGAACTGAAGCTTTCTTT. Residues: CASSSSSSRGTEAFF. The entire variable domain, with the rest obtained from reference TRBV5-1 and TRBJ1-1, is as follows: KAGVTQTPRYLIKTRGQQVTLSCSPISGHRSVSWYQQTPGQGLQFLFEYFSETQRNKGNFPGRFSGRQFSNSRSEMNVSTLELGDSALYLCASSSSSSRGTEAFFGQGTRLTVV.

A remark on this clone: At one of its ends the junction is not consistent with the germline gene, which may arise from a read error. The chain couples TRBV28 to TRBJ1-1; a possible D gene is TRBD1 (5 bases). The CDR3 contains 11 residues. The germline V gene has CDR1 MDHEN and CDR2 SYDVKM. CDR3 protein: CASSSGLARIF. The CDR3 coding sequence is TGTGCCAGCAGCTCAGGGTTGGCGCGGATCTTT.

V gene TRBV5-4 combines with J gene TRBJ2-2; the match to TRBD2 covers 7 bases. The V gene's germline CDR1 is SGHNT and CDR2 YYREEE (reference sequence). This CDR3 region has 16 residues. Trimming took 2 bases from V and 4 from J; bases not matched to a gene: 8. In DNA form, the CDR3 reads TGTGCCAGCAGCTTTCCCGGGACTACCGCCACCGGGGAGCTGTTTTTT. Protein: CASSFPGTTATGELFF.

The chain combines TRBV6-1 with TRBJ2-2; TRBD1 matches at 7 bases. Germline V CDR1 and CDR2: MNHNS, SASEGT. J was trimmed by 4 bases and V by 2 bases; bases with no gene match: 4. The CDR3 contains 15 residues. The CDR3 sequence: CASSENRGVTGELFF. DNA for the CDR3: TGTGCCAGCAGTGAAAACAGGGGCGTCACCGGGGAGCTGTTTTTT.

The gene calls are TRBV4-2 and TRBJ1-1, with D possibly TRBD1 on 5 matching bases. V shed 8 bases and J shed 3 bases, with 16 bases lying between them. CDR3 length equals 14 residues. Per the germline V gene, CDR1 is LGHNA and CDR2 is YNFKEQ. The DNA for the CDR3 is TGTGCCAGCGCCGACGGGGGGGGTTACACTGAAGCTTTCTTT. Translating gives CASADGGGYTEAFF.

The chain recombines TRBV12-5 with TRBJ1-2; no firm D call. The CDR3 covers 12 residues. V lost 6 bases and J 4 bases, leaving 9 bases between the germline ends. CDR1 and CDR2 (germline): LGHNT, FRNRAP. The CDR3 protein is CASGQSSYGYTF. The CDR3 DNA reads as TGTGCTAGTGGCCAATCTAGCTATGGCTACACCTTC.

This chain links TRBV27 with TRBJ1-1, with 7 positions matching TRBD1. CDR3 length: 14 residues. CDR1 and CDR2 (germline): MNHEY, SMNVEV (reference sequence). Germline trimming cut 5 bases from V and 3 bases from J; bases unmatched to any gene: 6. The CDR3 DNA reads as TGTGCCAGCAGTCCAGGGGGGCGGTACACTGAAGCTTTCTTT. Amino acids: CASSPGGRYTEAFF.

V and J are TRBV28 and TRBJ2-2; the match to TRBD1 covers 8 bases. CDR1 and CDR2 from the germline V gene are MDHEN and SYDVKM. The CDR3 totals 17 residues. Trimming removed 1 base from V and 6 bases from J; junction bases left unmatched: 10. CDR3 loop: CASSLSLMGQDPGELFF. The CDR3 DNA reads TGTGCCAGCAGTTTATCCTTAATGGGACAGGATCCCGGGGAGCTGTTTTTT.

The sample holds many counts of this clone. The chain employs TRBV6-5 and TRBJ2-5; D is undetermined. V shed 6 bases and J shed 2 bases, with 10 bases lying between them. This CDR3 comprises 13 residues. Germline CDR1 is MNHEY and CDR2 is SVGAGI. The CDR3 coding sequence is TGTGCCAGCAGGCGGTGGCAACAAGAGACCCAGTACTTC. Amino acid sequence: CASRRWQQETQYF.

The chain combines TRBV6-5 with TRBJ1-1; the D gene is possibly TRBD1 (6 bases). Trimming took 5 bases from V and 3 from J, leaving 10 bases between them. Germline V gene sequence: CDR1 MNHEY, CDR2 SVGAGI. The CDR3 contains 13 residues. Here the CDR3 DNA reads TGTGCCAGCAGTCGGGACACATACACTGAAGCTTTCTTT. This translates into CASSRDTYTEAFF.

J is TRBJ1-5 and V is TRBV28, with a tentative D call TRBD1 (5 bases). V lost 6 bases and J lost 3, with 9 bases in between. The CDR3 has 13 amino acids. Germline CDR1 and CDR2: MDHEN and SYDVKM. CDR3: CASRQGVNQPQHF. CDR3 coding DNA: TGTGCCAGCAGGCAAGGGGTCAATCAGCCCCAGCATTTT. The whole variable domain, filled in from reference TRBV28 and TRBJ1-5, reads DVKVTQSSRYLVKRTGEKVFLECVQDMDHENMFWYRQDPGLGLRLIYFSYDVKMKEKGDIPEGYSVSREKKERFSLILESASTNQTSMYLCASRQGVNQPQHFGDGTRLSIL.

The rearrangement links TRBV6-1 to TRBJ1-2; weak D call: TRBD1 (5 bases). The V gene's germline CDR1 is MNHNS and CDR2 SASEGT. Trimming removed 2 bases from V and 3 bases from J, with 7 bases in between. The CDR3 runs to 13 residues. The CDR3 DNA sequence: TGTGCCAGCAGTGAACAGGGCGACTATGGCTACACCTTC. Translation: CASSEQGDYGYTF.

The chain recombines TRBV13 with TRBJ2-5; 8 bases fit TRBD2. Looked up from germline, CDR1 is PRHDT and CDR2 is FYEKMQ (reference sequence). V lost 5 bases, J lost 0 bases, and 2 bases stayed unmatched. The CDR3 runs 14 residues. The CDR3, as DNA: TGTGCCAGCAGCATACTAGCGGACCAAGAGACCCAGTACTTC. Protein: CASSILADQETQYF.

The chain uses TRBV9 and TRBJ1-2, with TRBD1 identical over 7 bases. The CDR3 runs to 17 residues. V dropped 2 bases and J dropped 4; count of bases not matched to a gene: 14. Germline assignment: CDR1 SGDLS and CDR2 YYNGEE. The CDR3 DNA reads TGTGCCAGCAGCGTCGACTCGACAGGGCAGCTCAGCTATGGCTACACCTTC. Its translation is CASSVDSTGQLSYGYTF.

The rearrangement uses TRBV29-1 and TRBJ2-2; D might be TRBD1 (7 bases). Trimming pared 4 bases from V and 5 bases from J, leaving 17 bases between. Germline CDR1 is SQVTM and CDR2 is ANQGSEA. The CDR3 is made up of 15 amino acids. CDR3 DNA sequence: TGCAGCGTTGTTGGTATGCGGGGACAGACCGGGGAGCTGTTTTTT. This codes for CSVVGMRGQTGELFF.